This is a list of T cell receptor beta chains from one sample in a study of radiation and T cells in renal cell carcinoma. TCRdb's copy holds only in-frame clones and misses some; the assay was immunoSEQ multiplex PCR. The profile shows roughly 130,000 clones, 70% to 90% of them singletons. The specimen comprised blood, sampled from a patient whose treatment included radiotherapy and nephrectomy. The receptors here all came from a woman aged 70-85 years with renal cell carcinoma. Each CDR3 is given with its conserved first and last residue. D genes are given only for firm matches. Some rows mark clone size as missing; the rest say once, few, many or name a class of expanded clone.

size: .
D: TRBD1
J: TRBJ1-1
V: TRBV10-3
DNA: TGTGCCATCAGTGAGTCGATAGGCCAGGGGGCCACTGAAGCTTTCTTT
CDR3: CAISESIGQGATEAFF

size: .
D: .
J: TRBJ1-1
V: TRBV5-1
DNA: TGCGCCAGCAGCTTGACCGGCGGCACCATGAACACTGAAGCTTTCTTT
CDR3: CASSLTGGTMNTEAFF

size: few
D: .
J: TRBJ2-2
V: TRBV9
DNA: TGTGCCAGCAGCGTAGAAAGCACCGGGGAGCTGTTTTTT
CDR3: CASSVESTGELFF

size: .
D: .
J: TRBJ2-5
V: TRBV27
DNA: TGTGCCAGCAGTTTAAGGTGGGGAGAGACCCAGTACTTC
CDR3: CASSLRWGETQYF

size: .
D: TRBD2
J: TRBJ2-3
V: TRBV4-2
DNA: TGTGCCAGCAGCCAACCGCTAGCGGGGGGACACACAGATACGCAGTATTTT
CDR3: CASSQPLAGGHTDTQYF

size: .
D: TRBD2
J: TRBJ2-1
V: TRBV5-4
DNA: TGTGCCAGCAGCTTGCCGCGGACTAGGGATGAGCAGTTCTTC
CDR3: CASSLPRTRDEQFF

size: few
D: TRBD2
J: TRBJ2-1
V: TRBV7-2
DNA: TGTGCCAGCAGCCTAGCGGGGGGGCTCTTTGGTGAGCAGTTCTTC
CDR3: CASSLAGGLFGEQFF

size: .
D: TRBD1
J: TRBJ2-3
V: TRBV19
DNA: TGTGCCAGACGAAAGACAGGGATTTACACAGATACGCAGTATTTT
CDR3: CARRKTGIYTDTQYF

size: once
D: TRBD1
J: TRBJ1-2
V: TRBV19
DNA: TGTGCCAGTAGTATTGCCGGACAGGGGGCCTATGGCTACACCTTC
CDR3: CASSIAGQGAYGYTF

size: .
D: .
J: TRBJ2-1
V: TRBV27
DNA: TGTGCCAGCAGTTTAAGTAGGAGACCCTACAATGAGCAGTTCTTC
CDR3: CASSLSRRPYNEQFF

size: .
D: .
J: TRBJ1-2
V: TRBV7-9
DNA: TGTGCCAGCAGCTTAGGTGCAGTCTATGGCTACACCTTC
CDR3: CASSLGAVYGYTF

size: .
D: .
J: TRBJ1-1
V: TRBV4-3
DNA: TGCGCCAGCAGCCAAGATCCATCGGGGGCTGAAGCTTTCTTT
CDR3: CASSQDPSGAEAFF

size: few
D: TRBD1
J: TRBJ1-2
V: TRBV7-9
DNA: TGTGCCAGCAGCTTAGCAGGGACAGAAAGGAACTATGGCTACACCTTC
CDR3: CASSLAGTERNYGYTF

size: once
D: .
J: TRBJ1-5
V: TRBV11-3
DNA: TGTGCCAGCAGCTTTGGTAAAGAGGGCCGAAATCAGCCCCAGCATTTT
CDR3: CASSFGKEGRNQPQHF

size: .
D: .
J: TRBJ1-6
V: TRBV27
DNA: TGTGCCAGCAGTACCTCTGGATCACCCCTCCACTTT
CDR3: CASSTSGSPLHF

size: .
D: TRBD1
J: TRBJ2-5
V: TRBV18
DNA: TGTGCCAGCTCACCCCGGGACAGGGGGCTAGAGACCCAGTACTTC
CDR3: CASSPRDRGLETQYF

size: .
D: .
J: TRBJ2-3
V: TRBV6-1
DNA: TGTGCCAGCAGTGAACAGGGATTAGGGGGAGATACGCAGTATTTT
CDR3: CASSEQGLGGDTQYF

size: .
D: .
J: TRBJ1-4
V: TRBV6-1
DNA: TGTGCCAGCAGTGAAGGGAGGGGTAATGAAAAACTGTTTTTT
CDR3: CASSEGRGNEKLFF

size: .
D: .
J: TRBJ1-6
V: TRBV27
DNA: TGTGCCAGCAGTTTGACAGTCTATAATTCACCCCTCCACTTT
CDR3: CASSLTVYNSPLHF

size: .
D: .
J: TRBJ2-2
V: TRBV9
DNA: TGTGCCAGCAGCTACGGGGGTACCGGGGAGCTGTTTTTT
CDR3: CASSYGGTGELFF

size: .
D: .
J: TRBJ1-5
V: TRBV19
DNA: TGTGCCAGTAGTATGGTAGGGGGGGCCGTCAATCAGCCCCAGCATTTT
CDR3: CASSMVGGAVNQPQHF

size: .
D: .
J: TRBJ1-1
V: TRBV27
DNA: TGTGCCAGCAGTGGTCGACAGAGGAACACTGAAGCTTTCTTT
CDR3: CASSGRQRNTEAFF

size: .
D: .
J: TRBJ1-1
V: TRBV9
DNA: TGTGCCAGCAGCGTATTGGGTATGAACACTGAAGCTTTCTTT
CDR3: CASSVLGMNTEAFF

size: .
D: .
J: TRBJ1-3
V: TRBV5-6
DNA: TGTGCCAGCAGCCCGACGGGGGTATACGGAAACACCATATATTTT
CDR3: CASSPTGVYGNTIYF

size: .
D: TRBD1
J: TRBJ1-6
V: TRBV5-6
DNA: TGTGCCAGCACTCCGGGACAGGGTTATTCACCCCTCCACTTT
CDR3: CASTPGQGYSPLHF

size: .
D: .
J: TRBJ2-1
V: TRBV7-2
DNA: TGTGCCAGCAGCCTTCAAACTACGTCTAGCTCCTACAATGAGCAGTTCTTC
CDR3: CASSLQTTSSSYNEQFF

size: few
D: .
J: TRBJ1-2
V: TRBV6-6
DNA: TGTGCCAGCAATCGGGGTGGGAACTATGGCTACACCTTC
CDR3: CASNRGGNYGYTF

size: few
D: .
J: TRBJ1-1
V: TRBV21-1
DNA: TGTGCCAGCAGCCCCGGTGATCAGGGGAACACTGAAGCTTTCTTT
CDR3: CASSPGDQGNTEAFF

size: .
D: TRBD1
J: TRBJ1-6
V: TRBV19
DNA: TGTGCCAGTACAACCGGGACAGGGGTCTCACCCCTCCACTTT
CDR3: CASTTGTGVSPLHF

size: .
D: TRBD1
J: TRBJ2-7
V: TRBV6-5
DNA: TGTGCCGCCGCGTCGGACAGGGCGCCTTACGAGCAGTACTTC
CDR3: CAAASDRAPYEQYF

size: few
D: .
J: TRBJ1-1
V: TRBV28
DNA: TGTGCCAGCAGTTTAGCACGTATGAACACTGAAGCTTTCTTT
CDR3: CASSLARMNTEAFF

size: .
D: TRBD1
J: TRBJ2-5
V: TRBV19
DNA: TGTGCCAGTAGGGACAGGGGGCGTGAGACCCAGTACTTC
CDR3: CASRDRGRETQYF

size: .
D: .
J: TRBJ1-6
V: TRBV5-1
DNA: TGCGCCAGCAGCCTAAAGGGGACGAACGATAATTCACCCCTCCACTTT
CDR3: CASSLKGTNDNSPLHF

size: .
D: .
J: TRBJ1-5
V: TRBV7-9
DNA: TGTGCCAGCAGCTTAGGGAGTTCGGGGGATAGCAATCAGCCCCAGCATTTT
CDR3: CASSLGSSGDSNQPQHF

size: .
D: .
J: TRBJ1-6
V: TRBV2
DNA: TGTGCCAGCGGAGAGACAGGAAACTATAATTCACCCCTCCACTTT
CDR3: CASGETGNYNSPLHF

size: .
D: .
J: TRBJ2-3
V: TRBV6-1
DNA: TGTGCCACCCACCGAGACTTTAGCACAGATACGCAGTATTTT
CDR3: CATHRDFSTDTQYF

size: once
D: .
J: TRBJ1-2
V: TRBV5-4
DNA: TGTGCCAGCAGCTTGGAAGGGGCCCACTATGGCTACACCTTC
CDR3: CASSLEGAHYGYTF

size: .
D: TRBD1
J: TRBJ2-3
V: TRBV5-1
DNA: TGCGCCAGCAGCCTCGGGACAGGGCAGAGCACAGATACGCAGTATTTT
CDR3: CASSLGTGQSTDTQYF

size: once
D: .
J: TRBJ2-7
V: TRBV27
DNA: TGTGCCAGCAGTTTAGGGGGACGGATCTACGAGCAGTACTTC
CDR3: CASSLGGRIYEQYF

size: .
D: TRBD2
J: TRBJ2-3
V: TRBV5-6
DNA: TGTGCCAGCAGCCTCGAACTAGCGGGGGGGCCGTCAGATACGCAGTATTTT
CDR3: CASSLELAGGPSDTQYF

size: .
D: TRBD1
J: TRBJ1-5
V: TRBV9
DNA: TGTGCCAGCAGCGTAGGGCAGGGGGGCCAGCCCCAGCATTTT
CDR3: CASSVGQGGQPQHF

size: .
D: TRBD2
J: TRBJ2-2
V: TRBV11-1
DNA: TGTGCCAGCAGCCAAACTCGTTGGGACTATGGGGCCGGGGAGCTGTTTTTT
CDR3: CASSQTRWDYGAGELFF

size: .
D: TRBD1
J: TRBJ2-6
V: TRBV29-1
DNA: TGCAGCGTCCGACAGGGGTACTCTGGGGCCAACGTCCTGACTTTC
CDR3: CSVRQGYSGANVLTF

size: .
D: .
J: TRBJ2-2
V: TRBV4-1
DNA: TGCGCCAGCAGCCGGGGGGCGATCACCGGGGAGCTGTTTTTT
CDR3: CASSRGAITGELFF

size: .
D: .
J: TRBJ2-5
V: TRBV5-1
DNA: TGCGCCAGCAGAACAGGGACGGGGGAGACCCAGTACTTC
CDR3: CASRTGTGETQYF

size: .
D: .
J: TRBJ2-1
V: TRBV6-5
DNA: TGTGCCAGCAGTTACCTAGGTGAGCAGTTCTTC
CDR3: CASSYLGEQFF

size: .
D: TRBD2
J: TRBJ2-7
V: TRBV2
DNA: TGTGCCAGCAGTGTTCCCGGGGGGTTCGCCTACGAGCAGTACTTC
CDR3: CASSVPGGFAYEQYF

size: .
D: .
J: TRBJ1-6
V: TRBV6-6
DNA: TGTGCCAGCCGGACAGATCATAATTCACCCCTCCACTTT
CDR3: CASRTDHNSPLHF

size: .
D: TRBD1
J: TRBJ2-3
V: TRBV19
DNA: TGTGCCAGTAATCCACAGGGGATAACTAGCACAGATACGCAGTATTTT
CDR3: CASNPQGITSTDTQYF

size: .
D: .
J: TRBJ1-2
V: TRBV30
DNA: TGTGCCTGGCTACAGGCGGATCATGGCTACACCTTC
CDR3: CAWLQADHGYTF